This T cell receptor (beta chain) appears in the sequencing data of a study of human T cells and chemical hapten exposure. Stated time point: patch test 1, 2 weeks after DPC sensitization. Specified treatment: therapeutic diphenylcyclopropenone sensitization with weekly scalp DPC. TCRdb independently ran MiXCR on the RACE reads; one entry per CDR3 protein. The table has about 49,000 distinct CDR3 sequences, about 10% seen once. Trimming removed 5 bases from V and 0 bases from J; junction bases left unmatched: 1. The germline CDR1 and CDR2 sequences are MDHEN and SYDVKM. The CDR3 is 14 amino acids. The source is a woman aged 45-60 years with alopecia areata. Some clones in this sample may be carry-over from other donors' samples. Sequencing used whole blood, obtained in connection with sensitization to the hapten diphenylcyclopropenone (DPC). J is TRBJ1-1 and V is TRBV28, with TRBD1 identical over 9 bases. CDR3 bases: TGTGCCAGCAGTAGACAGGGGGTGAACACTGAAGCTTTCTTT. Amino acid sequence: CASSRQGVNTEAFF.